These T cell receptor beta chains were read from a single sample in a study of blood T cell repertoires in COVID-19. The method was immunoSEQ multiplex PCR; TCRdb's version includes in-frame clones alone and lacks a portion of them. Among about 260,000 clones, about 87% were seen once, and the ten largest hold roughly 3.9%. Sequencing used peripheral blood. The source of these receptors is a man between 60 and 75 years old who had recovered from COVID-19. The CDR3 runs from the conserved cysteine through the conserved F or W. A D gene is named only where the DNA matches it firmly. Clone size is given for some rows only: seen once, a few or many times, or a class if the clone is expanded.

>TRBV19|NA|14|NA
CASKPGPMNTEAFF
>TRBV7-2|NA|15|NA
CASSFSPTGLDGYTF
>TRBV6-5|NA|14|NA
CASSSSGPFYEQYF
>TRBV11-2|NA|16|TRBD2
CASSSGLAGVVETQYF
>TRBV29-1|NA|13|TRBD2
CSVGGGGGYEQYF
>TRBV6-5|NA|14|TRBD1
CASRADRGNQPQHF
>TRBV3-1/TRBV3-2|NA|16|NA
CASSQDPAGNRYGYTF
>TRBV5-6|NA|16|NA
CASSADTTNSGNTIYF
>TRBV7-9|few|15|NA
CASSGSVDSRIEQYF
>TRBV4-2|NA|16|NA
CASSPPLRQGNSPLHF
>TRBV7-3|NA|16|TRBD1
CASSQNPGGNTGELFF
>TRBV27|NA|14|TRBD2
CASKRGGVTDTQYF
>TRBV6-5|once|15|NA
CASSYSLSGANVLTF
>TRBV7-9|NA|17|TRBD1
CASSLARATGEGNTIYF
>TRBV5-1|NA|12|NA
CASSSQGGEQYF
>TRBV9|NA|12|NA
CASSPVPWGYTF
>TRBV2|NA|15|TRBD2
CASRPSGGPTGELFF
>TRBV27|NA|14|NA
CASTHGGRTGELFF
>TRBV6-5|NA|13|NA
CASSSAGLDGYTF
>TRBV9|once|18|TRBD2
CASSVGQNGAGGPEEQFF
>TRBV7-2|NA|13|NA
CASSLGAWTEAFF
>TRBV27|NA|15|NA
CASGPREQISRTQYF
>TRBV5-6|NA|15|NA
CASSLMGAYNQPQHF
>TRBV5-6|NA|13|NA
CASSPLRPGELFF
>TRBV27|NA|16|NA
CASSLFGGQGTYGYTF
>TRBV28|NA|15|TRBD2
CASSFLGGGSYEQYF
>TRBV12-5|NA|15|TRBD2
CASAQLAGGRETQYF
>TRBV18|NA|14|NA
CASSPQGGNTEAFF
>TRBV18|NA|15|TRBD1
CASSIGTGSSYEQYF
>TRBV7-9|once|14|TRBD1
CASSRQGSTDTQYF
>TRBV7-2|NA|15|NA
CASSSGQSYNSPLHF
>TRBV5-1|NA|16|TRBD2
CASSSLTSGGRETQYF
>TRBV5-8|NA|15|TRBD1
CASSRSRTGHYEQYF
>TRBV11-2|NA|13|NA
CASSLFPSDEQFF